This is a list of T cell receptor beta chains from one sample in a study of breast tumors, draining lymph nodes, adjacent tissues. TCRdb reprocessed the multiplex PCR reads via MiXCR and lists one record per CDR3 protein. The data contain 150,000 to 250,000 distinct CDR3 sequences, around a third of them seen just once; the ten biggest clones take up about 4.3%. Material: axillary lymph node tissue. The origin of the receptors is a female donor with breast cancer. Some clones in this sample may be carry-over from other donors' samples. CDR3s include the opening cysteine and the closing phenylalanine or tryptophan. Each record gives: J gene, clone size, V gene, D gene, CDR3 protein, CDR3 DNA. The D gene is left open where the match is weak. Some rows have no size entry. The others give once, few or many, or a class for an expanded clone.

>TRBJ2-1|many|TRBV7-6|TRBD1
CASSSGQGGTSLKNYNEQFF
TGTGCCAGCAGCTCAGGACAGGGTGGGACTTCACTCAAGAACTACAATGAGCAGTTCTTC
>TRBJ2-1|many|TRBV12-3/TRBV12-4|TRBD2
CASSFRGLGTGEQFF
TGTGCCAGCAGTTTTCGGGGACTAGGTACCGGTGAGCAGTTCTTC
>TRBJ1-3|-|TRBV20-1|-
CSASWGPGNTIYF
TGCAGTGCCAGTTGGGGGCCTGGAAACACCATATATTTT
>TRBJ1-2|many|TRBV5-1|-
CASSLAPNYGYTF
TGCGCCAGCAGCTTGGCACCTAACTATGGCTACACCTTC
>TRBJ2-3|many|TRBV6-5|-
CASSGNRADTQYF
TGTGCCAGCTCAGGGAATAGGGCAGATACGCAGTATTTT
>TRBJ2-3|-|TRBV29-1|-
CSTELGLDTQYF
TGCAGCACCGAACTAGGTTTAGATACGCAGTATTTT
>TRBJ2-5|many|TRBV3-1|TRBD2
CASSQDVTSGGETQYF
TGTGCCAGCAGCCAAGATGTAACTAGCGGGGGGGAGACCCAGTACTTC
>TRBJ1-5|many|TRBV10-3|-
CAISVGQTSPQHF
TGTGCCATCAGTGTCGGACAGACGTCGCCCCAGCATTTT
>TRBJ2-3|many|TRBV24-1|-
CATSDLESSTDTQYF
TGTGCCACCAGTGATCTCGAGTCTAGCACAGATACGCAGTATTTT
>TRBJ2-5|-|TRBV7-3|-
CASSPRGGAGGTQYF
TGTGCCAGCAGCCCCCGAGGAGGGGCGGGCGGGACCCAGTACTTC
>TRBJ2-3|-|TRBV5-6|TRBD2
CASSPSVAGNTDTQYF
TGTGCCAGCAGCCCGAGTGTAGCGGGGAACACAGATACGCAGTATTTT
>TRBJ2-1|many|TRBV28|TRBD2
CASSSPSGTSGDNEQFF
TGTGCCAGCAGTTCCCCCTCCGGGACTAGCGGGGACAATGAGCAGTTCTTC
>TRBJ2-3|once|TRBV7-3|TRBD2
CASSLAGGSGVEQYF
TGTGCCAGCAGCCTAGCGGGGGGCAGTGGGGTTGAGCAGTATTTT
>TRBJ1-2|many|TRBV5-1|TRBD1
CASTPDRIYGYTF
TGCGCCAGCACCCCGGACAGGATCTATGGCTACACCTTC
>TRBJ1-5|many|TRBV7-8|-
CASSFDSSNQPQHF
TGTGCCAGCAGCTTCGACAGTAGCAATCAGCCCCAGCATTTT
>TRBJ2-3|-|TRBV2|-
CTSSWIISPDTQYF
TGTACCAGCAGTTGGATTATTTCCCCAGATACGCAGTATTTT
>TRBJ1-5|-|TRBV18|-
CASSRTKTVIQPQHF
TGTGCCAGCTCACGAACCAAGACAGTTATACAGCCCCAGCATTTT
>TRBJ1-6|-|TRBV10-2|TRBD1
CATQDRTDQPLHF
TGCGCCACCCAGGACAGGACGGATCAGCCCCTCCACTTT
>TRBJ1-5|-|TRBV2|-
CASSEGLAGVDEHF
TGTGCCAGCAGTGAAGGTCTAGCGGGTGTGGACGAGCATTTT
>TRBJ2-1|-|TRBV24-1|-
CATSDFGNERFF
TGTGCCACCAGTGATTTCGGAAATGAGCGGTTCTTC
>TRBJ2-1|many|TRBV5-1|-
CASSLRQNNEQFF
TGCGCCAGCAGCTTGCGGCAGAACAATGAGCAGTTCTTC
>TRBJ2-3|many|TRBV20-1|TRBD2
CSAMSGGTGDTQYF
TGCAGTGCTATGAGCGGGGGTACAGGAGATACGCAGTATTTT
>TRBJ1-6|-|TRBV7-2|-
CASSFRSTLNSPLHF
TGTGCCAGCAGCTTCAGAAGTACTCTTAATTCACCCCTCCACTTT
>TRBJ1-2|-|TRBV29-1|TRBD1
CSKTGDYGYTF
TGCAGTAAGACAGGGGACTATGGCTACACCTTC
>TRBJ1-2|-|TRBV9|-
CASSVDPLAGYYGYTF
TGTGCCAGCAGCGTAGATCCCCTGGCAGGCTACTATGGCTACACCTTC
>TRBJ2-1|many|TRBV2|-
CASSAGGDDEQFF
TGTGCCAGCAGTGCCGGGGGCGACGATGAGCAGTTCTTC
>TRBJ2-7|-|TRBV20-1|TRBD2
CSASWTSVTYEQYF
TGCAGTGCTAGTTGGACTAGCGTGACCTACGAGCAGTACTTC
>TRBJ2-1|many|TRBV20-1|-
CSARDPEGWGRSYNEQFF
TGCAGTGCTAGAGACCCCGAAGGTTGGGGGAGAAGCTACAATGAGCAGTTCTTC
>TRBJ2-3|many|TRBV20-1|TRBD2
CSLRRGSTDTQYF
TGCAGTCTGAGGCGGGGGAGCACAGATACGCAGTATTTT
>TRBJ2-6|many|TRBV2|-
CASRRASGANVLTF
TGTGCCAGCAGGAGAGCCTCTGGGGCCAACGTCCTGACTTTC
>TRBJ2-6|-|TRBV11-3|-
CASSFDTGANVLTF
TGTGCCAGCAGCTTTGATACGGGGGCCAACGTCCTGACTTTC
>TRBJ1-6|many|TRBV30|-
CAWSVRGNSPLHF
TGTGCCTGGAGTGTTAGGGGGAATTCACCCCTCCACTTT
>TRBJ2-5|-|TRBV5-1|TRBD2
CASSLGLAVPAKETQYF
TGCGCCAGCAGCTTGGGACTAGCGGTTCCCGCGAAAGAGACCCAGTACTTC
>TRBJ2-7|many|TRBV6-5|-
CASSYSGRSEQYF
TGTGCCAGCAGTTACTCGGGACGAAGCGAGCAGTACTTC
>TRBJ1-1|-|TRBV20-1|TRBD1
CSARSSGTANTEAFF
TGCAGTGCTAGAAGTTCCGGGACAGCGAACACTGAAGCTTTCTTT
>TRBJ2-3|few|TRBV27|TRBD2
CASKIRLREPGLKTDTQYF
TGTGCCAGCAAAATACGCCTTCGGGAACCGGGACTAAAAACAGATACGCAGTATTTT
>TRBJ2-2|many|TRBV19|TRBD1
CASSFPPGQPNTGELFF
TGTGCCAGTAGTTTTCCCCCGGGACAGCCTAACACCGGGGAGCTGTTTTTT
>TRBJ1-5|many|TRBV5-6|-
CASSLSPAQPQHF
TGTGCCAGCAGCTTGTCTCCGGCTCAGCCCCAGCATTTT
>TRBJ2-7|-|TRBV11-2|TRBD1
CASSLSIGAATGGKNEQYF
TGTGCCAGCAGCTTATCAATCGGTGCAGCGACAGGGGGCAAGAACGAGCAGTACTTC
>TRBJ2-1|few|TRBV6-1|-
CASSEEANYNEQFF
TGTGCCAGCAGTGAAGAGGCAAATTACAATGAGCAGTTCTTC
>TRBJ2-7|-|TRBV25-1|TRBD1
CASSARVKDRAFYEQYF
TGTGCCAGCAGTGCTAGAGTCAAGGACAGGGCCTTTTACGAGCAGTACTTC
>TRBJ2-7|many|TRBV11-2|-
CASSSGSGTVQKKQYF
TGTGCCAGCAGCTCGGGATCCGGGACGGTGCAAAAGAAGCAGTACTTC